This record looks at one TCR beta chain sequence and its context. These data are taken from a study of blood T cell repertoires in COVID-19. Turning to the study itself: The samples span acute and convalescent COVID-19 from the United States, Italy and Spain.

This CDR3 is 11 amino acids long. Trimming cost V 3 bases and J 3 bases, with 5 bases left between them. CDR1 is GTSNPN and CDR2 is SVGIG in the germline V gene (reference sequence). The Seattle patients joined while their infection was active and were tracked longitudinally afterward. Libraries were prepared by immunoSEQ multiplex PCR; TCRdb keeps only in-frame clonotypes and omits some of them. Of 400,000 to 450,000 clones detected, approximately 89% appear once; the ten largest clones hold 10% to 15%. The clonotype originates from a woman aged 45-60 years with COVID-19, enrolled during active disease. This chain connects TRBV30 to TRBJ1-1; D is ambiguous. What was sequenced was peripheral blood. The CDR3 sequence: CAWSRDTEAFF. The CDR3 DNA follows: TGTGCCTGGAGCCGCGACACTGAAGCTTTCTTT. Full variable domain (missing parts from reference TRBV30 and TRBJ1-1): SQTIHQWPATLVQPVGSPLSLECTVEGTSNPNLYWYRQAAGRGLQLLFYSVGIGQISSEVPQNLSASRPQDRQFILSSKKLLLSDSGFYLCAWSRDTEAFFGQGTRLTVV.